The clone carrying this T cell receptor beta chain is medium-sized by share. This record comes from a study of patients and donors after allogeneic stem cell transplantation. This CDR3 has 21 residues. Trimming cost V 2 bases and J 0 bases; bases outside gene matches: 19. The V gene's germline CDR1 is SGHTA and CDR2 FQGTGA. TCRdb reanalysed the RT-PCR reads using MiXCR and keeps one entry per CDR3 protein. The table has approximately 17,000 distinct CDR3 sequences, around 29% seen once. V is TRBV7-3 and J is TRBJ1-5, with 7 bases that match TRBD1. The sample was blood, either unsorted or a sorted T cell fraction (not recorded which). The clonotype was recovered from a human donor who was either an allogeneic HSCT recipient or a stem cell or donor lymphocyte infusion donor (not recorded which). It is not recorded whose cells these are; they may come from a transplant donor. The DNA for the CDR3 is TGTGCCAGCAGCTTAGAATCGGAGCGGGACAGAAGTTTTTATAGCAATCAGCCCCAGCATTTT. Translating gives CASSLESERDRSFYSNQPQHF.